Each of the 25 T cell receptor beta chains below was sequenced from the same sample in a study of neurological immune-mediated disorders. Each CDR3 protein gets one entry after TCRdb re-called the 5' RACE reads with MiXCR. Counted here are 33,000 or so distinct CDR3 sequences, less than 8.5% occurring once; the ten biggest clones make up around 4.6%. The sample was PBMCs. The receptors shown here come from a woman aged 40 to 55 in good health.

This clonotype was seen many times. This chain joins TRBV10-3 and TRBJ2-5; 9 nucleotides match TRBD2. Germline-derived CDR1 and CDR2 are ENHRY and SYGVKD. CDR3 size: 16 residues. J was trimmed by 2 bases and V by 4 bases; bases with no gene match: 8. CDR3 sequence reads: CAISGSGRRGQETQYF. The CDR3 DNA reads as TGTGCCATCAGTGGAAGCGGGAGGCGAGGGCAAGAGACCCAGTACTTC.

This clonotype has ten or more counts. The CDR3 DNA sequence: TGTGCCAGCAGTCGCCACAGGGATTGGGAGGAGACCCAGTACTTC. Translation gives CASSRHRDWEETQYF. V and J are TRBV14 and TRBJ2-5; TRBD1 might be the D (6 bases). Per the germline V gene, CDR1 is SGHDN and CDR2 is FVKESK. Deletions cut 6 bases from V and 5 bases from J, with 19 bases between. The CDR3 is made up of 15 amino acids. Full variable domain (remainder filled in from reference TRBV14 and TRBJ2-5): EAGVTQFPSHSVIEKGQTVTLRCDPISGHDNLYWYRRVMGKEIKFLLHFVKESKQDESGMPNNRFLAERTGGTYSTLKVQPAELEDSGVYFCASSRHRDWEETQYFGPGTRLLVL.

This clonotype was recorded many times. The genes are TRBV5-1 and TRBJ1-6; 8 bases align to TRBD1. Per germline, CDR1 SGHRS and CDR2 YFSETQ. This CDR3 has 17 amino acids. The trim removed 4 bases at V and 6 bases at J, leaving 12 bases unmatched. The CDR3 DNA follows: TGCGCCAGCAGCGATCCGGGACAGGCAGATTTTAATTCACCCCTCCACTTT. Protein sequence: CASSDPGQADFNSPLHF.

This clonotype has at least ten counts. The rearrangement uses TRBV21-1 and TRBJ1-2; the DNA was not used to check the table's D call, TRBD1. TRBV21-1 is a recognized pseudogene. CDR3 size: 16 residues. The CDR3 region is CASSKAVQGEDYGYTF. The CDR3 nucleotides are TGTGCCAGCAGCAAAGCGGTACAGGGAGAGGACTATGGCTACACCTTC.

This clonotype was counted a few times. The chain links TRBV28 to TRBJ1-2; 7 positions agree with TRBD1. CDR3 length equals 13 residues. Germline values: CDR1 MDHEN, CDR2 SYDVKM. The V gene end was trimmed by 5 bases and the J gene end by 7 bases; junction bases not matched to a gene: 7. The CDR3 spells CASSPNRQGGYTF. CDR3 nucleotides: TGTGCCAGCAGTCCCAACCGACAGGGTGGCTACACCTTC.

This clonotype was recorded at least ten times. This chain uses TRBV20-1 with TRBJ1-5; tentative D call: TRBD1 (5 bases). The CDR3 is 14 residues long. Germline CDR1 is DFQATT and CDR2 is SNEGSKA (reference sequence). The V and J ends lost 0 bases and 6 bases respectively, with 12 bases between them. CDR3 in DNA: TGCAGTGCTAGAGATCCGCAGGGAGGTCAGCCCCAGCATTTT. It encodes CSARDPQGGQPQHF.

This clonotype was counted at least ten times. The chain is built from TRBV5-1 and TRBJ2-2, with 9 bases aligning to TRBD1. V was clipped by 0 bases and J by 4 bases; unmatched bases: 4. The CDR3 covers 16 residues. Germline assignment: CDR1 SGHRS and CDR2 YFSETQ. The CDR3 spells CASSLATGGGTGELFF. Here the CDR3 DNA reads TGCGCCAGCAGCTTGGCCACAGGGGGCGGCACCGGGGAGCTGTTTTTT.

In this sample, this clonotype turned up many times. The V and J genes are TRBV27 and TRBJ2-2, with a possible D match to TRBD2 (5 bases). Between the trimmed V and J ends, which lost 3 bases and 5 bases, there was a span of 13 bases. Germline assignment: CDR1 MNHEY and CDR2 SMNVEV (reference sequence). The CDR3 totals 15 residues. The CDR3 DNA reads as TGTGCCAGCAGTTTGGTCGTCTCGGGGACCGGGGAGCTGTTTTTT. It specifies CASSLVVSGTGELFF.

The chain carries TRBV7-9 and TRBJ2-7; TRBD2 is a possible D gene (5 bases). The germline CDR1 and CDR2 sequences are SEHNR and FQNEAQ (reference sequence). V was trimmed by 5 bases and J by 7 bases, leaving 15 bases between them. This CDR3 is built from 13 residues. CDR3 residues: CASSSRDSGEQYV. The DNA of the CDR3 is TGTGCCAGCAGCAGCAGAGACTCGGGAGAGCAGTACGTC.

This clonotype was found many times. V and J are TRBV24-1 and TRBJ2-2, with TRBD1 as a possible D gene (5 bases). Per the germline V gene, CDR1 is KGHDR and CDR2 is SFDVKD. The germline V and J ends were trimmed by 1 base and 1 base, with 6 bases remaining between them. The CDR3 is 15 residues long. For the CDR3, the DNA is TGTGCCACCAGTGATTTCGGACAGAACACCGGGGAGCTGTTTTTT. This encodes CATSDFGQNTGELFF.

This chain joins TRBV3-1 and TRBJ2-1, with no clear D. The CDR3 totals 13 residues. Trimming removed 6 bases from V and 12 bases from J, with 18 bases in between. Germline V CDR1 and CDR2: LGHDT, YNNKEL (reference sequence). The DNA for the CDR3 is TGTGCCAGCAGTCAATCCGCCCATGAGGTGCAGTTCTTC. It codes for CASSQSAHEVQFF.

This clonotype was picked up many times. This chain joins TRBV10-3 and TRBJ2-6; D is unclear. Germline CDR1 and CDR2: ENHRY and SYGVKD. This CDR3 contains 20 residues. V gave up 3 bases and J gave up 0 bases, with 21 bases separating them. CDR3 sequence reads: CAISEGWPGDISSGANVLTF. In DNA form, the CDR3 reads TGTGCCATCAGTGAAGGGTGGCCAGGAGACATCAGCTCTGGGGCCAACGTCCTGACTTTC.

This clonotype was observed at least ten times. The chain carries TRBV20-1 and TRBJ1-1, with TRBD1 as a possible D gene (5 bases). The CDR3 spans 15 residues. The germline gives CDR1 DFQATT, CDR2 SNEGSKA (reference sequence). V lost 6 bases and J lost 1, with 18 bases in between. CDR3 in amino acids: CSALGTDDWNTEAFF. For the CDR3, the DNA is TGCAGTGCCCTAGGGACGGATGATTGGAACACTGAAGCTTTCTTT.

This clonotype was detected ten times or more. The chain uses TRBV5-4 and TRBJ1-1; unclear D gene. The CDR3 runs 15 residues. Germline V lookup: CDR1 SGHNT, CDR2 YYREEE (reference sequence). V lost 2 bases to trimming and J lost 4 bases, with 15 bases between them. CDR3: CASSLPGLRGTEAFF. The CDR3 DNA follows: TGTGCCAGCAGCTTACCGGGCCTGAGAGGCACTGAAGCTTTCTTT.

Ten or more counts support this clonotype. The rearrangement joins TRBV5-1 to TRBJ2-4; 11 bases fit TRBD2. Germline CDR1 reads SGHRS; CDR2 reads YFSETQ. V dropped 0 bases and J dropped 14; count of bases not matched to a gene: 4. CDR3 length equals 13 residues. The CDR3 protein is CASSLELAGVKYF. The DNA for the CDR3 is TGCGCCAGCAGCTTGGAACTAGCGGGAGTAAAGTACTTC.

This clonotype was observed many times. The chain has TRBV29-1 and TRBJ2-1; D remains ambiguous. The V and J ends lost 2 bases and 0 bases respectively, with 8 bases between them. The CDR3 sequence is 14 residues long. Germline values: CDR1 SQVTM, CDR2 ANQGSEA. The CDR3 loop reads CSVEKVSSYNEQFF. The CDR3, as DNA: TGCAGCGTTGAAAAGGTCAGCTCCTACAATGAGCAGTTCTTC.

The CDR3 spells CSATPPGGSYNEQFF. The CDR3 DNA sequence: TGCAGCGCCACCCCCCCAGGGGGGTCCTACAATGAGCAGTTCTTC. V is TRBV29-1 and J is TRBJ2-1, with D possibly matching TRBD1 (7 bases). The V end lost 7 bases, the J end lost 1 base, and 17 bases lay between the germline ends. There are 15 residues in the CDR3. The germline V gene has CDR1 SQVTM and CDR2 ANQGSEA.

This clonotype occurred many times. The rearrangement links TRBV3-1 to TRBJ2-3; tentatively, D is TRBD2 (6 bases). In germline, CDR1 is LGHDT, CDR2 YNNKEL (reference sequence). Deletions cut 3 bases from V and 6 bases from J, with 13 bases between. The CDR3 has 14 amino acids. CDR3 loop: CASSQTGVGDTQYF. The CDR3 region has the DNA TGTGCCAGCAGCCAGACGGGAGTCGGGGATACGCAGTATTTT.

This clonotype showed up many times. V usage is TRBV5-5 and J usage is TRBJ2-3, with 9 bases fitting TRBD1. Looked up from germline, CDR1 is SGHKS and CDR2 is YYEKEE (reference sequence). The CDR3 has 17 residues. The J segment lost 0 bases and the V segment lost 3 bases, leaving 8 bases of the junction unmatched. DNA of the CDR3: TGTGCCAGCAGCTGGGCGGGGACAGGGCCTAGCACAGATACGCAGTATTTT. Amino acids: CASSWAGTGPSTDTQYF.

This clonotype was recorded at least ten times. V usage is TRBV20-1 and J usage is TRBJ2-7; D ambiguous. Germline lookup yields CDR1 DFQATT and CDR2 SNEGSKA (reference sequence). CDR3 length equals 11 residues. The V and J ends lost 3 bases and 5 bases respectively, with 8 bases between them. This CDR3 is CSARWVNEQYF. CDR3 nucleotide sequence: TGCAGTGCTAGGTGGGTGAACGAGCAGTACTTC.

This clonotype was counted at least ten times. The chain employs TRBV9 and TRBJ2-2; D is unclear. The CDR3 loop spans 13 amino acids. CDR1 is SGDLS, CDR2 YYNGEE, per germline. Trimming shortened V by 4 bases and J by 5 bases, and 9 bases separated the two germline ends. The CDR3 bases are TGTGCCAGCAGCCGGACGGTAACCGGGGAGCTGTTTTTT. Translation gives CASSRTVTGELFF.

The sample holds many counts of this clonotype. The gene calls are TRBV5-5 and TRBJ2-5, with 9 bases identical to TRBD2. The V and J ends lost 4 bases and 1 base, in that order; junction bases with no gene match: 2. Germline CDR1 SGHKS, CDR2 YYEKEE (reference sequence). The CDR3 spans 14 residues. The CDR3 protein is CASSAGLAQETQYF. The CDR3 DNA reads TGTGCCAGCAGCGCGGGACTAGCCCAAGAGACCCAGTACTTC.

This clonotype was picked up many times. The chain has TRBV5-1 and TRBJ1-6; 7 bases are shared with TRBD1. Per the germline V gene, CDR1 is SGHRS and CDR2 is YFSETQ. CDR3 length: 15 amino acids. J was trimmed by 7 bases and V by 5 bases; bases with no gene match: 9. In nucleotides, the CDR3 is TGCGCCAGCAGACCCGGGACAGAGATAAATTCACCCCTCCACTTT. It codes for CASRPGTEINSPLHF.

This clonotype was found many times. This chain links TRBV5-1 with TRBJ1-1; TRBD1 might be the D (5 bases). CDR3 length equals 15 residues. Between the trimmed V and J ends, which lost 1 base and 0 bases, there was a span of 10 bases. Germline CDR1 and CDR2: SGHRS and YFSETQ. CDR3 loop: CASSLNQGVNTEAFF. CDR3 DNA sequence: TGCGCCAGCAGCTTGAACCAGGGAGTGAACACTGAAGCTTTCTTT.

This clonotype was seen at least ten times. The V gene is TRBV10-3, the J gene TRBJ1-1; D possibly corresponds to TRBD1 (6 bases). The V gene lost 6 bases and the J gene lost 2 bases, with 13 bases spanning the gap. There are 14 residues in the CDR3. Germline V CDR1 and CDR2: ENHRY, SYGVKD. The DNA for the CDR3 is TGTGCCATCAGAGGAGGCGGGGGCAACACTGAAGCTTTCTTT. Protein sequence: CAIRGGGGNTEAFF.